This TCR beta chain was retrieved from a study of blood T cell repertoires in COVID-19. Study overall: Whether acute or convalescent, the COVID-19 samples came from the United States, Italy and Spain.

As handled by the study authors: Reference gene primer amplification in the assay estimated nucleated cell counts. Repertoires were generated with immunoSEQ multiplex PCR, while TCRdb's copy carries only in-frame clones and drops some. V and J calls and clone size follow that table, whereas D and trimming were derived from the DNA. The sample contains under 95,000 clones, 88% of which appear only once. This CDR3 comprises 15 residues. The germline CDR1 and CDR2 sequences are SGHRS and YFSETQ. V trimming: 2 bases; J trimming: 5 bases; junction bases outside the gene matches: 6. The genes are TRBV5-1 and TRBJ2-1; TRBD2 agrees at 8 bases. This TCR came from a human donor in a cohort sampled during active COVID-19. The sample comprised peripheral blood. CDR3 residues: CASSFISGRDNEQFF. In nucleotides, the CDR3 is TGCGCCAGCAGCTTTATAAGCGGGAGAGACAATGAGCAGTTCTTC.